The rows below give T cell receptor beta chains drawn from one sample of a study of beta chain features in type 1 diabetes. Assay used: immunoSEQ multiplex PCR; TCRdb lists only in-frame clones, some missing. The sample records around 150,000 clones, about 8.1% being singletons. Sequencing input: central memory CD4+ T cells from blood. The receptors derive from a young man in good health. Each CDR3 is given with its conserved first and last residue. A D gene is named only where the DNA matches it firmly. Size values are once, few and many counts, or a class for expanded clones, and some rows have none.

CDR3 | DNA | size | D | length | J | V
CARGQGAVSGNEQFF | TGTGCCAGAGGACAGGGGGCCGTATCTGGGAATGAGCAGTTCTTC | NA | TRBD1 | 15 | TRBJ2-1 | TRBV5-8
CASSTRGGYTF | TGTGCCAGCAGTACAAGGGGTGGCTACACCTTC | NA | NA | 11 | TRBJ1-2 | TRBV2
CAISESQGPTEAFF | TGTGCCATCAGTGAGTCCCAGGGGCCCACTGAAGCTTTCTTT | few | NA | 14 | TRBJ1-1 | TRBV10-3
CASSGGVGQQETQYF | TGTGCCAGCAGCGGTGGTGTTGGACAGCAAGAGACCCAGTACTTC | many | NA | 15 | TRBJ2-5 | TRBV4-2
CASSSTVNEKLFF | TGTGCCAGTAGTTCGACAGTGAATGAAAAACTGTTTTTT | NA | NA | 13 | TRBJ1-4 | TRBV19
CASSLWTSGTDTQYF | TGTGCCAGCAGCTTATGGACTAGCGGCACAGATACGCAGTATTTT | NA | TRBD2 | 15 | TRBJ2-3 | TRBV9
CASSQSAGGLGGELFF | TGTGCCAGCAGCCAATCAGCGGGGGGGCTGGGCGGGGAGCTGTTTTTT | NA | TRBD2 | 16 | TRBJ2-2 | TRBV5-4
CASSLQQGENYEQYF | TGCGCCAGCAGCCTTCAACAGGGGGAGAACTACGAGCAGTACTTC | NA | TRBD1 | 15 | TRBJ2-7 | TRBV5-4
CASSPRMSGGWNEQFF | TGTGCCAGCAGTCCCCGGATGTCGGGGGGATGGAATGAGCAGTTCTTC | NA | TRBD2 | 16 | TRBJ2-1 | TRBV27
CASSGGGGANTGELFF | TGCGCCAGCAGCGGGGGCGGGGGCGCGAACACCGGGGAGCTGTTTTTT | few | NA | 16 | TRBJ2-2 | TRBV5-1
CASSLGLVGSTDTQYF | TGTGCCAGCAGTTTAGGACTAGTTGGAAGCACAGATACGCAGTATTTT | few | TRBD2 | 16 | TRBJ2-3 | TRBV7-9
CAWSVDRGYTF | TGTGCCTGGAGTGTAGACAGGGGCTACACCTTC | few | NA | 11 | TRBJ1-2 | TRBV30
CASSLGNRGGTGELFF | TGCGCCAGCAGCCTAGGGAACAGGGGCGGAACCGGGGAGCTGTTTTTT | many | TRBD1 | 16 | TRBJ2-2 | TRBV5-1
CAISEAGLVREQYF | TGTGCCATCAGTGAGGCCGGACTAGTCCGGGAGCAGTACTTC | few | TRBD2 | 14 | TRBJ2-7 | TRBV10-3
CASSQVSGVQETQYF | TGTGCCAGCAGCCAAGTCTCCGGGGTCCAAGAGACCCAGTACTTC | NA | NA | 15 | TRBJ2-5 | TRBV4-2
CASSEQGNTEAFF | TGTGCCAGCAGCGAACAGGGTAACACTGAAGCTTTCTTT | few | NA | 13 | TRBJ1-1 | TRBV7-3
CASTSWAGGTYEQYF | TGTGCCAGCACCTCTTGGGCGGGGGGGACCTACGAGCAGTACTTC | NA | TRBD2 | 15 | TRBJ2-7 | TRBV28
CASSAGGYSEQYF | TGTGCCAGCAGCGCAGGGGGTTATTCCGAGCAGTACTTC | NA | TRBD1 | 13 | TRBJ2-7 | TRBV4-2
CASSLDRGLGYEQYF | TGTGCCAGCAGCTTGGACAGGGGGCTTGGCTACGAGCAGTACTTC | few | TRBD1 | 15 | TRBJ2-7 | TRBV5-4
CASRRTGIRHNYGYTF | TGTGCCAGTAGGCGAACCGGGATACGCCACAACTATGGCTACACCTTC | NA | NA | 16 | TRBJ1-2 | TRBV19
CASSKTSSPPDTQYF | TGTGCCAGCAGCAAGACTAGCTCGCCTCCAGATACGCAGTATTTT | few | TRBD2 | 15 | TRBJ2-3 | TRBV7-2
CASSLGRREAFF | TGTGCCAGCAGCTTAGGGCGGAGGGAAGCTTTCTTT | NA | NA | 12 | TRBJ1-1 | TRBV7-2
CASSQDRDLDTQYF | TGCGCCAGCAGCCAAGATCGGGATCTGGATACGCAGTATTTT | NA | NA | 14 | TRBJ2-3 | TRBV4-3
CASSLRLAGTSTDTQYF | TGTGCCAGCAGCTTGCGTTTAGCGGGGACTAGCACAGATACGCAGTATTTT | few | TRBD2 | 17 | TRBJ2-3 | TRBV5-4
CSVEDLRPRDTEAFF | TGCAGCGTTGAAGATCTTAGGCCCCGGGACACTGAAGCTTTCTTT | many | NA | 15 | TRBJ1-1 | TRBV29-1
CATGTATTGELFF | TGTGCCACCGGGACAGCTACCACCGGGGAGCTGTTTTTT | many | TRBD1 | 13 | TRBJ2-2 | TRBV10-3
CASSQDKGGGRGDTQYF | TGCGCCAGCAGCCAAGATAAGGGCGGGGGGCGAGGAGATACGCAGTATTTT | NA | TRBD2 | 17 | TRBJ2-3 | TRBV4-1
CASSRPAGGNGNEQFF | TGTGCCAGCAGCAGGCCAGCGGGAGGAAATGGGAATGAGCAGTTCTTC | few | TRBD2 | 16 | TRBJ2-1 | TRBV5-4
CASSFGATGGRRDTQYF | TGTGCCAGCAGTTTTGGGGCCACGGGCGGGAGAAGAGATACGCAGTATTTT | few | TRBD2 | 17 | TRBJ2-3 | TRBV28
CASSLRTGRGNYGYTF | TGTGCCAGCAGTCTCCGGACAGGCCGAGGGAACTATGGCTACACCTTC | many | TRBD1 | 16 | TRBJ1-2 | TRBV28
CASSFRRGQNTGELFF | TGTGCCAGCAGCTTTAGAAGGGGACAGAACACCGGGGAGCTGTTTTTT | many | NA | 16 | TRBJ2-2 | TRBV14
CASSDSGAGSRETQYF | TGTGCCAGCAGCGATTCGGGAGCGGGGAGTAGGGAGACCCAGTACTTC | NA | TRBD2 | 16 | TRBJ2-5 | TRBV7-2
CASGMGGETQYF | TGTGCCAGCGGGATGGGAGGGGAGACCCAGTACTTC | few | TRBD2 | 12 | TRBJ2-5 | TRBV19
CASSLAEGTYNEQFF | TGTGCCAGCAGCTTGGCGGAGGGTACCTACAATGAGCAGTTCTTC | few | NA | 15 | TRBJ2-1 | TRBV5-4